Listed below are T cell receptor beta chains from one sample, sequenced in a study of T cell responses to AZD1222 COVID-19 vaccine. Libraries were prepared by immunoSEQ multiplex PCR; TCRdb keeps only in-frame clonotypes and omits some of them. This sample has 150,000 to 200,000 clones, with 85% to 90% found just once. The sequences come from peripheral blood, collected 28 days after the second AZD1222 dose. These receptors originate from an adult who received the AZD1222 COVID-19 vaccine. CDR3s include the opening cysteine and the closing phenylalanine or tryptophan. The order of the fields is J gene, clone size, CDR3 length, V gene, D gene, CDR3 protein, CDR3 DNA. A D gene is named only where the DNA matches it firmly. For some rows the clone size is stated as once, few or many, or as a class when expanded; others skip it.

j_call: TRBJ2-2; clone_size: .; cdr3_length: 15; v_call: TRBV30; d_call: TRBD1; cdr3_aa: CAWTSGQGLAGELFF; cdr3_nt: TGTGCCTGGACCTCCGGACAGGGTCTGGCCGGGGAGCTGTTTTTT
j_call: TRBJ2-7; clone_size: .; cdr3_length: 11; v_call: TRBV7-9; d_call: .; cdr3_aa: CAGSDAYEQYF; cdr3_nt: TGTGCCGGGTCTGACGCCTACGAGCAGTACTTC
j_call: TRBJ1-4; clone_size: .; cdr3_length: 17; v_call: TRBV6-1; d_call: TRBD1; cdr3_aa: CASSEVPPEAGGEKLFF; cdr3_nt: TGTGCCAGCAGTGAAGTCCCCCCAGAGGCAGGGGGCGAAAAACTGTTTTTT
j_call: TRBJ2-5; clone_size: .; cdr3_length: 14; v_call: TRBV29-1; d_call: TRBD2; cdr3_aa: CSASVSGDQETQYF; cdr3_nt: TGCAGCGCATCGGTTAGCGGGGACCAAGAGACCCAGTACTTC
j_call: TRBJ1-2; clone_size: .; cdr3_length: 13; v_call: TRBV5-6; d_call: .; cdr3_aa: CASRLGRRDGYTF; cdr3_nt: TGTGCCAGCAGGCTGGGGCGGAGGGATGGCTACACCTTC
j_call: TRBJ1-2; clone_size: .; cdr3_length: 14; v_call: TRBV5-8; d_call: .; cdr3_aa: CASSLGTHYYGYTF; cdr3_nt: TGTGCCAGCAGCTTGGGGACACACTACTATGGCTACACCTTC
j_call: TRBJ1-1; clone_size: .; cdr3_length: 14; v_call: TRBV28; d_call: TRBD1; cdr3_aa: CASSSPGGLAEAFF; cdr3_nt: TGTGCCAGCAGTTCTCCAGGGGGGCTTGCTGAAGCTTTCTTT
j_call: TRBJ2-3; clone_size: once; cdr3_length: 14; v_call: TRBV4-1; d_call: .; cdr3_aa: CASSQGAGTDTQYF; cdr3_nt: TGCGCCAGCAGCCAAGGAGCAGGGACGGATACGCAGTATTTT
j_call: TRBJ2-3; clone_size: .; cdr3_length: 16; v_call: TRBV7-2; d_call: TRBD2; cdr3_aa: CASSLRLADFTDTQYF; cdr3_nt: TGTGCCAGCAGCTTAAGACTAGCGGATTTCACAGATACGCAGTATTTT
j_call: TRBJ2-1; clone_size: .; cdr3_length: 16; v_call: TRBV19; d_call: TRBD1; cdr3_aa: CASSTYRQGAPNEQFF; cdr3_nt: TGTGCCAGTAGTACGTACCGACAGGGGGCGCCGAATGAGCAGTTCTTC